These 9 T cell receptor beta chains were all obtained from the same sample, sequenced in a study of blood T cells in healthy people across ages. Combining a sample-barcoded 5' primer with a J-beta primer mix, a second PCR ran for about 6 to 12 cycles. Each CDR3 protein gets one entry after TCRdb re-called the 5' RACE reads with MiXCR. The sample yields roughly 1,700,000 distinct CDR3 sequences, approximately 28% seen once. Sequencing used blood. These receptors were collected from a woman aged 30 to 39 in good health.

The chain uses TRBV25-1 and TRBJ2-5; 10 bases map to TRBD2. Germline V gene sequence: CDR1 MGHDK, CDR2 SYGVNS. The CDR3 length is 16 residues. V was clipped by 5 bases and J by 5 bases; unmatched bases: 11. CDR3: CASSLSGRASAETQYF. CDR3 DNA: TGTGCCAGCAGTTTGAGCGGGAGGGCCTCGGCGGAGACCCAGTACTTC. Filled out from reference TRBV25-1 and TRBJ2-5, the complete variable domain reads EADIYQTPRYLVIGTGKKITLECSQTMGHDKMYWYQQDPGMELHLIHYSYGVNSTEKGDLSSESTVSRIRTEHFPLTLESARPSHTSQYLCASSLSGRASAETQYFGPGTRLLVL.

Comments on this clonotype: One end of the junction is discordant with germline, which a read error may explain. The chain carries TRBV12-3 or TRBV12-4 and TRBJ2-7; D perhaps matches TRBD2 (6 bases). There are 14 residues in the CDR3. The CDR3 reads CASSAGRNSYGQYF. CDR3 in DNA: TGTGCCAGCAGTGCGGGACGGAACTCCTACGGGCAGTACTTC.

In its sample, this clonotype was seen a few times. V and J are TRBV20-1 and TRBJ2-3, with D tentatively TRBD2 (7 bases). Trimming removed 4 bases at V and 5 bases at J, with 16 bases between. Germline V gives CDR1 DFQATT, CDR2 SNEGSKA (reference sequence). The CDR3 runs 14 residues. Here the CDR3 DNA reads TGCAGTGCTAATGAGGGGGGGTGGCAAGATACGCAGTATTTT. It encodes CSANEGGWQDTQYF.

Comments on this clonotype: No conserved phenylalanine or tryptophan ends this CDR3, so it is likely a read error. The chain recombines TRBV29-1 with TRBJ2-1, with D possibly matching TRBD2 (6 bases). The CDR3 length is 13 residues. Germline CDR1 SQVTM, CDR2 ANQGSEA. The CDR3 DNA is TGCGGAGCTGGGAAGATAGCGGACAATGAGCAGTTCTTA. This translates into CGAGKIADNEQFL.

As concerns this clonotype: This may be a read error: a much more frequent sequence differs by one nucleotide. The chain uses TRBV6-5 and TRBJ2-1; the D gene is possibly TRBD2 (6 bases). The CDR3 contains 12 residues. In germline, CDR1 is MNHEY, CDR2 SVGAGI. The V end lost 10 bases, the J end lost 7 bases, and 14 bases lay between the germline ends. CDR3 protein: CATKQEGNEQFF. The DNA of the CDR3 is TGTGCCACCAAGCAGGAGGGAAATGAGCAGTTCTTC.

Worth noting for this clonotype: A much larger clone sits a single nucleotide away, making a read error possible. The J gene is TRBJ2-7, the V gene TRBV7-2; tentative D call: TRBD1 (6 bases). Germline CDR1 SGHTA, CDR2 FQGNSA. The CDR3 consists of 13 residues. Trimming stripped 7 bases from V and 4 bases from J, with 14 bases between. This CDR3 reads CASNFGTKYEQYF. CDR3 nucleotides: TGTGCCAGCAACTTCGGGACAAAGTACGAGCAGTACTTC.

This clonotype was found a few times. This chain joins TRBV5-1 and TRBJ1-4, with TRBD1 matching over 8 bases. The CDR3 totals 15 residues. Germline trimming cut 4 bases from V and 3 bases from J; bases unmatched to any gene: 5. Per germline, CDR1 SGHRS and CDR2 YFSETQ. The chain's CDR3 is CASSKDRAANEKLFF. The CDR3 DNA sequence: TGCGCCAGCAGCAAGGACAGGGCAGCTAATGAAAAACTGTTTTTT.

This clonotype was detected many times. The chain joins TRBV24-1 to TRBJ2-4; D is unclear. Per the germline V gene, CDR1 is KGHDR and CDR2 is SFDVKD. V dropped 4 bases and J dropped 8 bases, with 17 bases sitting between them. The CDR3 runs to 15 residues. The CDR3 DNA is TGTGCCACCAGTGACCCGAGGCACTCTGGGGACATTCAGTACTTC. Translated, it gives CATSDPRHSGDIQYF.

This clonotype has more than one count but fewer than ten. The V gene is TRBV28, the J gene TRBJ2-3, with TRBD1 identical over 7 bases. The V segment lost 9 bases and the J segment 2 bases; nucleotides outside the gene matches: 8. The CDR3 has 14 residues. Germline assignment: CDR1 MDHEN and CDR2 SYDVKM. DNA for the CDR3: TGTGCCAGACAAAACAGGGGACCCACAGATACGCAGTATTTT. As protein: CARQNRGPTDTQYF.